A selection of T cell receptor beta chains follows, all from one sample in a study of T cells after yellow fever vaccination. TCRdb used MiXCR to reprocess the 5' RACE reads, holding one entry per CDR3 protein. The sample lists about 580,000 distinct CDR3 sequences, roughly 17% occurring once. The sample was PBMCs, taken 5 days after the first yellow fever vaccination. The receptors were gathered from a man younger than 35 who received the YFV17D yellow fever vaccine. The CDR3 runs from the conserved cysteine through the conserved F or W. The D gene is left open where the match is weak. The size field is filled for only some rows; it gives once, few, many or a size class.

>NA|TRBJ2-2|TRBV20-1|NA
CSAQDFQNTGELFF
TGCAGTGCTCAGGACTTTCAGAACACCGGGGAGCTGTTTTTT
>NA|TRBJ1-2|TRBV7-9|NA
CASSLVPLDYGYTF
TGTGCCAGCAGCTTAGTTCCCTTGGACTATGGCTACACCTTC
>TRBD2|TRBJ2-2|TRBV4-2|NA
CASTVSVAGGRGELFF
TGTGCCAGCACGGTCTCCGTAGCGGGGGGACGCGGGGAGCTGTTTTTT
>NA|TRBJ2-2|TRBV29-1|few
CSVEDSQGTVGELFF
TGCAGCGTTGAAGATTCTCAGGGGACGGTCGGGGAGCTGTTTTTT
>NA|TRBJ1-1|TRBV6-5|few
CASSYLVGVQMNTEAFF
TGTGCCAGCAGTTACCTCGTCGGGGTACAGATGAACACTGAAGCTTTCTTT
>NA|TRBJ2-3|TRBV19|few
CASSMFLTGTDTQYF
TGTGCCAGTAGTATGTTTCTCACAGGGACAGATACGCAGTATTTT
>TRBD1|TRBJ1-6|TRBV7-8|few
CASRSQKTGSTPLHF
TGTGCCAGCAGGTCCCAGAAGACAGGGTCGACACCCCTCCACTTT
>TRBD2|TRBJ2-7|TRBV3-1|NA
CASRLAGSYEQYF
TGTGCCAGCAGGCTAGCGGGATCCTACGAGCAGTACTTC
>NA|TRBJ1-2|TRBV12-3/TRBV12-4|few
CASSLAALHGYTF
TGTGCCAGCAGTTTAGCGGCTTTACATGGCTACACCTTC
>NA|TRBJ2-3|TRBV19|NA
CACRDGGADTQYF
TGTGCCTGTCGGGACGGTGGGGCAGATACGCAGTATTTT
>NA|TRBJ2-3|TRBV7-9|few
CASSWAGSTDTQYF
TGTGCCAGCAGCTGGGCAGGAAGCACAGATACGCAGTATTTT
>TRBD2|TRBJ2-1|TRBV5-6|NA
CASSSRGGREQFF
TGTGCCAGCAGCTCCCGGGGGGGCCGTGAGCAGTTCTTC
>NA|TRBJ1-6|TRBV4-1|few
CASSQDSSYNSPLHF
TGCGCCAGCAGCCAAGATTCATCCTATAATTCACCCCTCCACTTT
>TRBD1|TRBJ2-5|TRBV11-2|NA
CACLGKPGQGEETQYF
TGTGCCTGCTTGGGGAAACCGGGACAGGGGGAGGAGACCCAGTACTTC
>TRBD2|TRBJ2-7|TRBV4-1|NA
CASSQWWRGVYEQYF
TGCGCCAGCAGCCAATGGTGGCGGGGGGTCTACGAGCAGTACTTC
>NA|TRBJ1-5|TRBV7-8|few
CASSFLGSNQPQHF
TGTGCCAGCAGCTTTTTAGGCAGCAATCAGCCCCAGCATTTT
>NA|TRBJ2-3|TRBV3-1|few
CASSQGGTGTDTQYF
TGTGCCAGCAGCCAAGGCGGGACTGGCACAGATACGCAGTATTTT
>NA|TRBJ1-4|TRBV5-1|NA
CTSSLEGFAEKLFF
TGCACCAGCAGCTTGGAAGGGTTCGCTGAAAAACTGTTTTTT
>NA|TRBJ2-1|TRBV23-1|few
CASSRQHSSYNEQFF
TGCGCCAGCAGTCGGCAGCATAGCTCCTACAATGAGCAGTTCTTC
>NA|TRBJ2-1|TRBV5-1|NA
CASSLNLQGLVHEQFF
TGCGCCAGCAGCTTGAACCTCCAGGGGCTAGTCCATGAGCAGTTCTTC
>NA|TRBJ2-3|TRBV5-1|many
CASSDPSRGTDTQYF
TGCGCCAGCAGCGATCCCTCGCGGGGCACAGATACGCAGTATTTT
>NA|TRBJ2-2|TRBV18|few
CASSPPGGATGELFF
TGTGCCAGCTCACCACCGGGGGGTGCCACCGGGGAGCTGTTTTTT
>NA|TRBJ2-7|TRBV12-3/TRBV12-4|NA
CASSLTPPLNLYEQYF
TGTGCCAGCAGTTTAACGCCCCCACTCAACCTTTACGAGCAGTACTTC
>NA|TRBJ1-1|TRBV7-2|few
CASSFQEGGEAFF
TGTGCCAGCAGCTTTCAGGAGGGTGGTGAAGCTTTCTTT
>TRBD1|TRBJ2-2|TRBV20-1|NA
CSARVGQATGELFF
TGCAGTGCTAGAGTCGGACAGGCAACCGGGGAGCTGTTTTTT
>NA|TRBJ1-2|TRBV10-3|many
CAISNNYGYTF
TGTGCCATCAGTAATAACTATGGCTACACCTTC
>NA|TRBJ1-1|TRBV7-6|NA
CASSYGQGRDTEAFF
TGTGCCAGCAGCTATGGGCAGGGGAGGGACACTGAAGCTTTCTTT
>NA|TRBJ2-7|TRBV6-5|many
CASRPSLASHEQYF
TGTGCCAGCAGACCCTCCCTAGCGAGCCACGAGCAGTACTTC
>TRBD1|TRBJ1-1|TRBV15|NA
CATVPPGGAYTEAFF
TGTGCCACCGTTCCTCCAGGGGGGGCCTACACTGAAGCTTTCTTT
>TRBD1|TRBJ1-1|TRBV12-3/TRBV12-4|few
CASRHRQGGAGEAFF
TGTGCCAGCCGACATAGACAGGGGGGCGCCGGTGAAGCTTTCTTT
>NA|TRBJ1-1|TRBV10-3|NA
CAITTGVRVGTEAFF
TGTGCCATCACTACCGGGGTTCGGGTCGGCACTGAAGCTTTCTTT
>NA|TRBJ2-2|TRBV19|NA
CASSIQAGGELFF
TGTGCCAGTAGTATCCAGGCGGGCGGGGAGCTGTTTTTT
>NA|TRBJ1-2|TRBV7-2|few
CASSFGQFYGYTF
TGTGCCAGCAGCTTCGGACAGTTCTATGGCTACACCTTC
>NA|TRBJ2-7|TRBV4-3|NA
CASSAITGALTYEQYF
TGCGCCAGCAGCGCTATAACAGGAGCCCTTACCTACGAGCAGTACTTC
>NA|TRBJ1-1|TRBV5-1|NA
CASSLKSDGSNEAFF
TGCGCCAGCAGCTTGAAATCGGACGGTTCCAATGAAGCTTTCTTT
>TRBD1|TRBJ1-2|TRBV7-2|few
CASSASGGQGNYGYTF
TGTGCCAGCAGCGCCTCAGGGGGGCAGGGGAACTATGGCTACACCTTC
>NA|TRBJ1-2|TRBV28|few
CASSLGDGGYTF
TGTGCCAGCAGTTTAGGGGACGGTGGCTACACCTTC
>NA|TRBJ1-2|TRBV6-6|NA
CASRPAGEDGYTF
TGTGCCAGCAGGCCTGCTGGGGAAGATGGCTACACCTTC
>NA|TRBJ2-5|TRBV4-1|few
CASSQIGTQYF
TGCGCCAGCAGCCAAATAGGTACCCAGTACTTC
>NA|TRBJ2-4|TRBV3-1|NA
CASSQDWNRLLNIQYF
TGTGCCAGCAGCCAAGATTGGAATCGGCTCTTAAACATTCAGTACTTC
>NA|TRBJ2-7|TRBV9|NA
CASSVGGLFPYEQYF
TGTGCCAGCAGCGTGGGAGGACTTTTCCCCTACGAGCAGTACTTC
>TRBD1|TRBJ2-1|TRBV28|few
CASSLLGDRVLNEQFF
TGTGCCAGCAGTTTACTAGGGGACAGGGTTCTCAATGAGCAGTTCTTC
>NA|TRBJ2-3|TRBV12-5|few
CASGLRATDTQYF
TGTGCTAGTGGTTTGCGGGCCACAGATACGCAGTATTTT
>NA|TRBJ2-5|TRBV12-3/TRBV12-4|many
CASSFHQETQYF
TGTGCCAGCAGCTTCCACCAAGAGACCCAGTACTTC
>NA|TRBJ1-6|TRBV5-4|few
CASSLTSLGPSPLHF
TGTGCCAGCAGCTTGACATCCTTGGGCCCTTCACCCCTCCACTTT
>TRBD2|TRBJ2-3|TRBV5-1|NA
CASRLVAGFFGDTQYF
TGCGCCAGCAGATTGGTAGCGGGATTTTTCGGGGATACGCAGTATTTT
>NA|TRBJ1-2|TRBV20-1|NA
CSTPDISNYGYTF
TGCAGTACCCCGGACATCTCTAACTATGGCTACACCTTC
>NA|TRBJ2-3|TRBV7-2|NA
CASSLAPDDSDTDTQYF
TGTGCCAGCAGCTTAGCGCCGGATGACTCCGACACAGATACGCAGTATTTT
>NA|TRBJ1-1|TRBV4-1|NA
CASSQFPDPGGTEAFF
TGCGCCAGCAGCCAATTTCCGGACCCTGGTGGCACTGAAGCTTTCTTT
>NA|TRBJ1-1|TRBV24-1|NA
CATSAGPFNTEAFF
TGTGCCACCAGTGCGGGACCTTTTAACACTGAAGCTTTCTTT
>TRBD1|TRBJ1-4|TRBV5-1|few
CASSRGDRGFFNEKLFF
TGCGCCAGCAGCCGGGGGGACAGAGGTTTCTTTAATGAAAAACTGTTTTTT
>NA|TRBJ2-1|TRBV24-1|few
CATSLGYEQFF
TGTGCCACGTCCTTAGGGTATGAGCAGTTCTTC
>TRBD2|TRBJ2-2|TRBV4-3|NA
CASSQDPAGGNTGELFF
TGCGCCAGCAGCCAAGACCCAGCGGGGGGGAACACCGGGGAGCTGTTTTTT
>TRBD2|TRBJ2-1|TRBV5-1|few
CASGLAGGPGEQFF
TGCGCCAGCGGCTTGGCGGGGGGGCCCGGGGAGCAGTTCTTC
>NA|TRBJ2-5|TRBV7-9|NA
CASSLSISEETQYF
TGTGCCAGCAGCTTGAGTATATCTGAAGAGACCCAGTACTTC